This TCR beta chain was identified during a study of PD-1 blockade in classical Hodgkin lymphoma. Study-wide results and caveats: Patients with a complete response exhibited baseline diversity comparable to newly diagnosed patients. Researchers reported that CD4+ TCR diversity, though not CD8+, rose significantly by C4D1.

Profiling relied on immunoSEQ multiplex PCR, and the TCRdb table lists in-frame clones only, not all of them. Among tens of thousands of clones listed, under 90% were seen once. Germline V gene data show CDR1 as LGHNA and CDR2 as YSLEER. Trimming took off 3 bases at V and 2 bases at J, with 9 bases between the two ends. There are 14 residues in the CDR3. With no exception, relapse followed autologous stem cell transplantation in all patients, and brentuximab vedotin exposure varied. Best responses fell into complete response, partial response or progressive disease. As for this clone: Its specificity is not known.

The J gene is TRBJ2-3, the V gene TRBV4-3, with D hard to call. This TCR was sampled from a human donor with classical Hodgkin lymphoma. The specimen comprised peripheral blood mononuclear cells (PBMCs), sampled at baseline. The chain's CDR3 is CASSHASNTDTQYF. The DNA of the CDR3 is TGCGCCAGCAGCCATGCGTCGAACACAGATACGCAGTATTTT.